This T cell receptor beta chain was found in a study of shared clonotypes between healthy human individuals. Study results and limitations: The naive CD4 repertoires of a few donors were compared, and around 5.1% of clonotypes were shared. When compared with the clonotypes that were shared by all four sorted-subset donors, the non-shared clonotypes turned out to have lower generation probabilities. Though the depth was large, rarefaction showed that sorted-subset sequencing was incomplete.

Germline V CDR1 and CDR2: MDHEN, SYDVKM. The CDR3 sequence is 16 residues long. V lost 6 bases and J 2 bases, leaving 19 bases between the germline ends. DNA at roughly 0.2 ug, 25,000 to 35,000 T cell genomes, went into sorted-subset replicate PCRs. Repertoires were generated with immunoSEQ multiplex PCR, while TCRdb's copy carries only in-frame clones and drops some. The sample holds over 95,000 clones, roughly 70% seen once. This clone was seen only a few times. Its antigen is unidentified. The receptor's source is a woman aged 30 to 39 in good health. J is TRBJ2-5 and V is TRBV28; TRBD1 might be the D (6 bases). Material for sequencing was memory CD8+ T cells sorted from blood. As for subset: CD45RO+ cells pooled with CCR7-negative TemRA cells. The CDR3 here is CASSSNRESEQETQYF. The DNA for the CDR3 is TGTGCCAGCAGCAGCAACAGGGAGTCGGAGCAAGAGACCCAGTACTTC.